The 15 T cell receptor beta chains below all came from one sample that was sequenced in a study of cytotoxic CD8 clonotypes in ibrutinib-treated CLL. Assay used: immunoSEQ multiplex PCR; TCRdb lists only in-frame clones, some missing. The table includes hundreds of thousands of clones, 65% to 80% detected once. The sample was PBMCs, taken after 12 months of ibrutinib treatment. All receptors derive from a human donor with chronic lymphocytic leukemia.

This clone was picked up a small number of times. The chain employs TRBV2 and TRBJ1-2; D uncertain. Trimming pared 8 bases from V and 1 base from J, leaving 17 bases between. The CDR3 length is 15 residues. CDR1 is SNHLY, CDR2 FYNNEI, per germline. The chain's CDR3 is CASVLTGRDNYGYTF. Here the CDR3 DNA reads TGTGCCAGCGTTCTAACCGGACGGGATAACTATGGCTACACCTTC.

The gene calls are TRBV4-1 and TRBJ1-5, with D possibly matching TRBD1 (5 bases). CDR1 MGHRA and CDR2 YSYEKL come from the germline V gene. V was trimmed by 0 bases and J by 1 base, leaving 16 bases between them. The CDR3 extends over 18 amino acids. The CDR3 spells CASSQEGAGEGSNQPQHF. The CDR3 DNA follows: TGCGCCAGCAGCCAAGAAGGGGCGGGGGAAGGGAGCAATCAGCCCCAGCATTTT.

The sample holds a few counts of this clone. As DNA, the CDR3 is TGTGCCAGCAGTTACGGGACCACTGAAGCTTTCTTT. Its translation is CASSYGTTEAFF. This chain connects TRBV6-6 to TRBJ1-1; a weak D match, TRBD1 (5 bases). This CDR3 contains 12 residues. V lost 2 bases, J lost 4 bases, and 5 bases lay in between. Germline CDR1 and CDR2: MNHNY and SVGAGI (reference sequence).

The chain is built from TRBV5-6 and TRBJ2-7; D is uncertain. This CDR3 has 12 amino acids. The V gene's germline CDR1 is SGHDT and CDR2 YYEEEE. Deletions cut 4 bases from V and 3 bases from J, with 8 bases between. CDR3 sequence: CASSQLSYEQYF. CDR3 DNA: TGTGCCAGCAGCCAACTCAGCTACGAGCAGTACTTC.

V and J are TRBV4-1 and TRBJ1-5, with 9 bases identical to TRBD1. V lost 4 bases to trimming and J lost 3 bases; unmatched junction nucleotides: 7. Germline V gene data show CDR1 as MGHRA and CDR2 as YSYEKL. There are 16 residues in the CDR3. CDR3 nucleotides: TGCGCCAGCAGCCGAGCCGGGACAGGGAACAATCAGCCCCAGCATTTT. Translated, it gives CASSRAGTGNNQPQHF.

The CDR3 reads CATTRNYEQYF. In DNA, the CDR3 is TGCGCCACCACTAGGAACTACGAGCAGTACTTC. The chain joins TRBV10-2 to TRBJ2-7; the D gene is possibly TRBD2 (5 bases). The V end lost 10 bases, the J end lost 3 bases, and 10 bases lay between the germline ends. CDR1 WSHSY and CDR2 SAAADI come from the germline V gene. This CDR3 comprises 11 residues.

The rearrangement uses TRBV21-1 and TRBJ2-5; the table's D call, TRBD2, was not checked against the DNA. TRBV21-1 corresponds to a pseudogene. The CDR3 consists of 12 residues. CDR3 bases: TGTGCCAGCAGCAAAGGCCTATGGACCCAGTACTTC. Amino acid sequence: CASSKGLWTQYF.

This clone has a handful of counts. The chain combines TRBV19 with TRBJ1-4; D is ambiguous. The CDR3 spans 12 residues. Trimming stripped 1 base from V and 9 bases from J, with 6 bases between. Per the germline V gene, CDR1 is LNHDA and CDR2 is SQIVND (reference sequence). As DNA, the CDR3 is TGTGCCAGTAGTATAGGGGGAAAAAAACTGTTTTTT. Translation gives CASSIGGKKLFF.

The chain joins TRBV28 to TRBJ2-3; TRBD2 matches 9 bases. This CDR3 comprises 15 residues. J gave up 5 bases and V 8 bases, and 11 bases lay outside the gene matches. The germline V gene has CDR1 MDHEN and CDR2 SYDVKM. The CDR3: CASLGGRALGDTQYF. The CDR3, as DNA: TGTGCCAGCCTTGGCGGGAGGGCCCTCGGAGATACGCAGTATTTT.

This chain links TRBV7-3 with TRBJ2-5, with 11 nucleotides matching TRBD1. The CDR3 covers 15 residues. With V trimmed by 6 bases and J by 4 bases, 7 bases remained unmatched. The germline gives CDR1 SGHTA, CDR2 FQGTGA. CDR3 amino acids: CASSGQGARLETQYF. CDR3 nucleotide sequence: TGTGCCAGCAGTGGACAGGGGGCAAGGCTAGAGACCCAGTACTTC.

The chain joins TRBV6-5 to TRBJ2-1, with 7 bases that match TRBD1. Trimming removed 3 bases from V and 7 bases from J; junction bases left unmatched: 12. CDR1 is MNHEY, CDR2 SVGAGI, per germline. The CDR3 spans 16 residues. The CDR3 region is CASSYLASGGRNEQFF. CDR3 bases: TGTGCCAGCAGTTATTTGGCGTCAGGGGGACGGAATGAGCAGTTCTTC.

The CDR3 region is CASSEGITEAFF. CDR3 coding DNA: TGTGCCAGCAGTGAGGGGATTACTGAAGCTTTCTTT. The chain is built from TRBV25-1 and TRBJ1-1; D remains unclear. There are 12 residues in the CDR3. V was cut by 3 bases and J by 5 bases, with 7 bases left in between. Germline V gives CDR1 MGHDK, CDR2 SYGVNS.

The J gene is TRBJ1-3, the V gene TRBV5-1; D is ambiguous. V was clipped by 4 bases and J by 5 bases, with 13 bases between them. Germline lookup yields CDR1 SGHRS and CDR2 YFSETQ. The CDR3 loop spans 14 amino acids. The CDR3 bases are TGCGCCAGCAGCACGGACCTTTCCAGAAACACCATATATTTT. It yields the protein CASSTDLSRNTIYF.

CDR3 nucleotides: TGTGCCTGGAGTGGACAGGGTTCTCAGCCCCAGCATTTT. Its translation: CAWSGQGSQPQHF. This sequence joins TRBV30 and TRBJ1-5, with 7 bases lining up with TRBD1. The length of the CDR3 is 13 residues. Per the germline V gene, CDR1 is GTSNPN and CDR2 is SVGIG (reference sequence). V was clipped by 1 base and J by 6 bases; unmatched bases: 3.

The chain combines TRBV7-2 with TRBJ1-3; no clear D. CDR3 length: 14 amino acids. Trimming pared 3 bases from V and 3 bases from J, leaving 9 bases between. Germline lookup yields CDR1 SGHTA and CDR2 FQGNSA. The CDR3 nucleotides read TGTGCCAGCAGCTTGGGATTTAGTGGAAACACCATATATTTT. This sequence encodes CASSLGFSGNTIYF. Looking up the rest from reference TRBV7-2 and TRBJ1-3 gives the full variable domain: GAGVSQSPSNKVTEKGKDVELRCDPISGHTALYWYRQSLGQGLEFLIYFQGNSAPDKSGLPSDRFSAERTGGSVSTLTIQRTQQEDSAVYLCASSLGFSGNTIYFGEGSWLTVV.